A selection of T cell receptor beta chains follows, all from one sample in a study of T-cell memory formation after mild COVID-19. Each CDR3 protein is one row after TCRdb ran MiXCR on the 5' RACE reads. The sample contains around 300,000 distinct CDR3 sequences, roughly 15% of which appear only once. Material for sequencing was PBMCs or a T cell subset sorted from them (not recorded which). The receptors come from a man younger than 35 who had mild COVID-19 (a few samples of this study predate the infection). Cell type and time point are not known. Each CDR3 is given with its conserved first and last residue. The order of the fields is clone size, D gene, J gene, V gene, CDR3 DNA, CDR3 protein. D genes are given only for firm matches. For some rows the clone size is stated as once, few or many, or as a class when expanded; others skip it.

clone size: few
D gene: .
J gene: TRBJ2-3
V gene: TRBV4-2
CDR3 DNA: TGTGCCAGCAGCCGGCAGGCGGCGGGGGCTAGCACAGATACGCAGTATTTT
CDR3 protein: CASSRQAAGASTDTQYF

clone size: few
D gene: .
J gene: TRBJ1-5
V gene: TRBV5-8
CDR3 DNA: TGTGCCAGCAGCTTTGAGGGAGGTAGCAATCAGCCCCAGCATTTT
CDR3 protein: CASSFEGGSNQPQHF

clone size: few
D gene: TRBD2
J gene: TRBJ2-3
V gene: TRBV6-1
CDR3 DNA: TGTGCCAGCAGTGGGAGCGGGGGGGACACAGATACGCAGTATTTT
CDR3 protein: CASSGSGGDTDTQYF

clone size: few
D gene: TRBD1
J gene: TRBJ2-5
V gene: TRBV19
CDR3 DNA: TGTGCCAGTGGGGGACAGGGGGCGACCCAGTACTTC
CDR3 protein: CASGGQGATQYF

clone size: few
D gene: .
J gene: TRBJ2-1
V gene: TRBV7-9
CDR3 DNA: TGTGCCAGCAGCTTAACGGCAGGAAATGAGCAGTTCTTC
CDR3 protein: CASSLTAGNEQFF

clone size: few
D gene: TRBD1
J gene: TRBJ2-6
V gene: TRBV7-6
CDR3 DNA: TGTGCCAGCAGCTTCTCCCCGGGACAGGGATTCGGTGGGGCCAACGTCCTGACTTTC
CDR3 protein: CASSFSPGQGFGGANVLTF

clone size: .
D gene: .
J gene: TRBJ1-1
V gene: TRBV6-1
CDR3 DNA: TGTGCCAGCAGGGCGAGCGGACAGCCCAAAGCTTTCTTT
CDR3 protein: CASRASGQPKAFF

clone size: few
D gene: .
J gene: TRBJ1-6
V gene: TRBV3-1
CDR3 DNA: TGTGCCAGCAGCCCCGGACGGGCAGGGAATTCACCCCTCCACTTT
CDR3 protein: CASSPGRAGNSPLHF

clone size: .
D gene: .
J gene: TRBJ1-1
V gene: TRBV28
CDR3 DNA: TGTGCCAGCAGTTTAATGAGACAGGCGAACACTGAAGCTTTCTTT
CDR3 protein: CASSLMRQANTEAFF

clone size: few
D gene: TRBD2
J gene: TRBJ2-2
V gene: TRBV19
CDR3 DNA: TGTGCCAGTAGTATTATGCCCGGGACTACCGGAAGGGAGCTGTTTTTT
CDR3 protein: CASSIMPGTTGRELFF

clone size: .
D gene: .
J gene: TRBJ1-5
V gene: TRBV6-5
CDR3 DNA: TGTGCCAGCAGGAGAGCGGGAGGCAATCAGCCCCAGCATTTT
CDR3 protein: CASRRAGGNQPQHF

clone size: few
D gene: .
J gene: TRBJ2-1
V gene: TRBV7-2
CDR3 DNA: TGTGCCAGCAGGGGGGGCGGGGACTCCTACAATGAGCAGTTCTTC
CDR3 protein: CASRGGGDSYNEQFF

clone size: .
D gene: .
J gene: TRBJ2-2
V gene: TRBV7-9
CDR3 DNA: TGTGCCAGCAGCCCAGGCGTGGGGGACACCGGGGAGCTGTTTTTT
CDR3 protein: CASSPGVGDTGELFF

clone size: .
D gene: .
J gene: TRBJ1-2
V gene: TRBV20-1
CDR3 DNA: TGCAGTGCCCCAACCATGACAGACTATGGCTACACCTTC
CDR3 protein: CSAPTMTDYGYTF

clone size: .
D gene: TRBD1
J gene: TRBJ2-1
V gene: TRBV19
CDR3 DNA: TGTGCCAGTCGACAGGGGGCGGATGAGCAGTTCTTC
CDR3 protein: CASRQGADEQFF

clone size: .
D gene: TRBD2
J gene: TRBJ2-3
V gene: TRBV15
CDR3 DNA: TGTGCCACAGTCTCCCAAGCGGGGGCTAGCACAGATACGCAGTATTTT
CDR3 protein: CATVSQAGASTDTQYF

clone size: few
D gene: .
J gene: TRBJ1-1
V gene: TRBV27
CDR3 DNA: TGTGCCAGCAGTTTCCTTTCGGCGGGAAGGACTCAAGCTTTCTTT
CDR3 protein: CASSFLSAGRTQAFF

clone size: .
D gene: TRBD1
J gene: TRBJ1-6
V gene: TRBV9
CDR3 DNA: TGTGCCAGCAGCGTAGCATCCAGGGGGAATTCACCCCTCCACTTT
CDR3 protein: CASSVASRGNSPLHF

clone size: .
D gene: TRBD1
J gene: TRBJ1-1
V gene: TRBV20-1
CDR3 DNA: TGCAGTGCTAGAGATGGGCAGGGGGTTAATGAAGCTTTCTTT
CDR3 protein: CSARDGQGVNEAFF

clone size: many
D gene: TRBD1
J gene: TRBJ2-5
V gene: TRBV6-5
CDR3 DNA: TGTGCCAGCAGTTACTTATCCGACAGGGTAGGGGAGACCCAGTACTTC
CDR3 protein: CASSYLSDRVGETQYF

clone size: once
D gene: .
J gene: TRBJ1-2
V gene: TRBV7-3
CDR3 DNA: TGTGCCAGCAGCCCCGGGTCGGACTATGGCTACACCTTC
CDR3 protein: CASSPGSDYGYTF

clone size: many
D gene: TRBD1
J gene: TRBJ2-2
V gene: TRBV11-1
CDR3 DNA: TGTGCCAGCAGCCCTGGACAGGGGGCTAGCACCGGGGAGCTGTTTTTT
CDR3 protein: CASSPGQGASTGELFF

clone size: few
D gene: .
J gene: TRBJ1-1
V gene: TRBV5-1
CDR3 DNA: TGCGCCAGCAGCTCCGGGTGGGGGGCGGATAGCACTGAAGCTTTCTTT
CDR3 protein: CASSSGWGADSTEAFF

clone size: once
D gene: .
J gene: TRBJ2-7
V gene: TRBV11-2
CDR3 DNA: TGTGCCAGCAGCTTCTACTCTGGACGGACCTACGAGCAGTACTTC
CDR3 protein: CASSFYSGRTYEQYF

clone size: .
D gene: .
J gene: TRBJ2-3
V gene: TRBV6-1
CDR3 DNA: TGTGCCAGCAGTGAGAATCAGGGATGGATTGGCACAGATACGCAGTATTTT
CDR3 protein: CASSENQGWIGTDTQYF

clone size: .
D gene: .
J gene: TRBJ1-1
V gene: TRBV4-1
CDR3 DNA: TGCGCCAGCAGCCAAGTAGCTAAAGGACGGGGTGAAGCTTTCTTT
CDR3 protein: CASSQVAKGRGEAFF

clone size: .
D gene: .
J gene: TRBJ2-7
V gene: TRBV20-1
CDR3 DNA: TGCAGTGTTCCACGGACAGCCTACGAGCAGTACTTC
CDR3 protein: CSVPRTAYEQYF

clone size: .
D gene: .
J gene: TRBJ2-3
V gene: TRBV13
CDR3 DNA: TGTGCCAGCAGCCCTAGGACGGGGGACACAGATACGCAGTATTTT
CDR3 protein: CASSPRTGDTDTQYF

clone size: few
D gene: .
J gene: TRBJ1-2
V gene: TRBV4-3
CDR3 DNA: TGCGCCAGCAGCCCCCATCCCGGGGCCTATGGCTACACCTTC
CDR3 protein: CASSPHPGAYGYTF